Below, 17 T cell receptor beta chains from the same sample are listed, as sequenced in a study of T-cell reconstitution after alpha-beta-depleted transplantation in children. Molecular barcoding with unique molecular identifiers was used for the TCRbeta library. A single record per CDR3 protein comes from TCRdb applying MiXCR to the PCR reads. The data contain 100,000 or so distinct CDR3 sequences, about 5.6% of them singletons. The sequences come from PBMCs, mostly from graft donor cells, collected 60 days after TCRalphabeta/CD19-depleted stem cell transplant. The source is a female patient between 2 and 15 years old who had a stem cell transplant for Fanconi anemia, so the T cells may come from the graft donor.

J is TRBJ1-5 and V is TRBV18, with 7 bases identical to TRBD1. With 4 bases clipped from V and 9 bases from J, the junction kept 12 bases outside the gene matches. CDR3 size: 15 residues. In germline, CDR1 is KGHSH, CDR2 LQKENI. The CDR3 DNA reads TGTGCCAGCTCACGGACAGGAGCCTCCAATTTGCCCCAGCATTTT. Its translation is CASSRTGASNLPQHF. The full variable domain, in which reference TRBV18 and TRBJ1-5 provide the parts outside the CDR3, is NAGVMQNPRHLVRRRGQEARLRCSPMKGHSHVYWYRQLPEEGLKFMVYLQKENIIDESGMPKERFSAEFPKEGPSILRIQQVVRGDSAAYFCASSRTGASNLPQHFGDGTRLSIL.

This clonotype has at least ten counts. The chain couples TRBV4-1 to TRBJ2-1, with 10 positions matching TRBD2. The CDR3 is made up of 17 amino acids. Germline CDR1 is MGHRA and CDR2 is YSYEKL. With V trimmed by 3 bases and J by 2 bases, 7 bases remained unmatched. CDR3 sequence reads: CASSQQPGLATYNEQFF. CDR3 nucleotide sequence: TGCGCCAGCAGCCAGCAACCGGGACTAGCGACCTACAATGAGCAGTTCTTC.

This clonotype was seen more than once but under ten times. The chain uses TRBV27 and TRBJ2-7; D gene ambiguous. Germline values: CDR1 MNHEY, CDR2 SMNVEV (reference sequence). The CDR3 is 16 amino acids. V dropped 4 bases and J dropped 3 bases, with 19 bases sitting between them. This CDR3 reads CASSSLPHTSHYEQYF. DNA of the CDR3: TGTGCCAGCAGTTCCCTCCCACACACTTCCCACTACGAGCAGTACTTC.

The chain is built from TRBV7-9 and TRBJ1-2; D unresolved. V gave up 4 bases and J gave up 6 bases, with 15 bases separating them. Per the germline V gene, CDR1 is SEHNR and CDR2 is FQNEAQ (reference sequence). The CDR3 has 14 residues. This chain's CDR3 is CASSSLGSAHGYTF. CDR3 DNA: TGTGCCAGCAGCTCTTTAGGATCCGCACATGGCTACACCTTC.

This clonotype was detected many times. The chain uses TRBV27 and TRBJ2-7, with TRBD1 as a possible D gene (5 bases). CDR1 is MNHEY and CDR2 is SMNVEV in the germline V gene (reference sequence). This CDR3 has 13 residues. V dropped 6 bases and J dropped 3 bases, with 12 bases sitting between them. The CDR3 nucleotides are TGTGCCAGCAGGGGGCAGAGGTTCTACGAGCAGTACTTC. It is translated as CASRGQRFYEQYF.

This clonotype was counted many times. The genes are TRBV11-2 and TRBJ2-5; 7 positions agree with TRBD2. The CDR3 has 16 amino acids. V trimming: 2 bases; J trimming: 5 bases; junction bases outside the gene matches: 11. In germline, CDR1 is SGHAT, CDR2 FQNNGV. CDR3 nucleotide sequence: TGTGCCAGCAGCTTACTCCCGGGACTACCGGTGGAGACCCAGTACTTC. This sequence encodes CASSLLPGLPVETQYF.

This chain joins TRBV5-1 and TRBJ1-6; unclear D gene. This CDR3 is 13 amino acids long. The V gene's germline CDR1 is SGHRS and CDR2 YFSETQ. Trimming stripped 5 bases from V and 0 bases from J, with 3 bases between. In nucleotides, the CDR3 is TGCGCCAGCAGGAGCTCCTATAATTCACCCCTCCACTTT. Protein sequence: CASRSSYNSPLHF.

This clonotype was seen repeatedly, ten times or more. V and J are TRBV7-8 and TRBJ1-3; D is ambiguous. This CDR3 contains 14 residues. With 5 bases removed from V and 3 bases from J, the gap between germline ends came to 11 bases. Germline V gene sequence: CDR1 SGHVS, CDR2 FQNEAQ. The CDR3 DNA sequence: TGTGCCAGCAGCCGACTTGGGTTTGGAAACACCATATATTTT. Protein product: CASSRLGFGNTIYF.

This clonotype was counted many times. The J gene is TRBJ2-7, the V gene TRBV28, with 7 bases that match TRBD1. The CDR3 covers 15 residues. Germline V gene data show CDR1 as MDHEN and CDR2 as SYDVKM. V shed 2 bases, J shed 5 bases, and the junction held 9 bases outside the gene matches. The CDR3 protein is CASSLDRASFHEQYF. The CDR3, as DNA: TGTGCCAGCAGTTTAGACAGGGCGTCTTTTCACGAGCAGTACTTC.

This clonotype was recorded at least ten times. The chain joins TRBV12-3 or TRBV12-4 to TRBJ2-3; 12 bases align to TRBD2. V was clipped by 7 bases and J by 4 bases; unmatched bases: 6. CDR3 length equals 15 residues. CDR3 sequence: CASTGTSGPPDTQYF. The CDR3 bases are TGTGCCAGCACGGGGACTAGCGGGCCCCCAGATACGCAGTATTTT.

This clonotype was observed many times. This chain joins TRBV21-1 and TRBJ2-7; the table's D call of TRBD1 was not tested on the DNA. TRBV21-1 is designated a pseudogene. The CDR3 loop spans 13 amino acids. The CDR3 spells CASDPGVVNEQYF. CDR3 coding DNA: TGTGCCAGCGACCCGGGGGTAGTCAACGAGCAGTACTTC.

This clonotype was recorded at least ten times. V usage is TRBV9 and J usage is TRBJ2-2, with TRBD2 identical over 11 bases. The CDR3 length is 16 residues. Per germline, CDR1 SGDLS and CDR2 YYNGEE. The trim removed 2 bases at V and 4 bases at J, leaving 4 bases unmatched. The CDR3 is CASSVRSGRGTGELFF. CDR3 nucleotide sequence: TGTGCCAGCAGCGTTCGTAGCGGGAGGGGCACCGGGGAGCTGTTTTTT.

This clonotype was seen only a few times. The chain uses TRBV20-1 and TRBJ2-3; 8 bases line up with TRBD2. The ends lost 6 bases at V and 5 bases at J; junction bases unmatched: 4. CDR1 and CDR2 (germline): DFQATT, SNEGSKA (reference sequence). The CDR3 loop spans 12 amino acids. For the CDR3, the DNA is TGCAGTGCGGTAGCGGGGATAGATACGCAGTATTTT. It translates to CSAVAGIDTQYF.

This clonotype occurred many times. This sequence joins TRBV10-2 and TRBJ2-3; D gene ambiguous. The CDR3 totals 13 residues. Germline CDR1 WSHSY, CDR2 SAAADI. V gave up 6 bases and J gave up 0 bases, with 7 bases separating them. Here the CDR3 reads CASRLPSTDTQYF. CDR3 bases: TGCGCCAGCAGGCTGCCGAGCACAGATACGCAGTATTTT.

In its sample, this clonotype was seen many times. For the CDR3, the DNA is TGCGCCAGCAGCCGTTCCAGCGGCCTCTACGAGCAGTACTTC. Protein sequence: CASSRSSGLYEQYF. The rearrangement uses TRBV5-1 and TRBJ2-7; maybe TRBD2 (5 bases). The V gene's germline CDR1 is SGHRS and CDR2 YFSETQ. The CDR3 length is 14 residues. V lost 4 bases and J 3 bases, leaving 14 bases between the germline ends. Supplemented by reference TRBV5-1 and TRBJ2-7, the full variable domain reads KAGVTQTPRYLIKTRGQQVTLSCSPISGHRSVSWYQQTPGQGLQFLFEYFSETQRNKGNFPGRFSGRQFSNSRSEMNVSTLELGDSALYLCASSRSSGLYEQYFGPGTRLTVT.

This clonotype was detected many times. The chain has TRBV5-1 and TRBJ2-2; the match to TRBD2 covers 14 bases. J gave up 4 bases and V 1 base, and 9 bases lay outside the gene matches. Germline assignment: CDR1 SGHRS and CDR2 YFSETQ. The CDR3 is 19 amino acids. CDR3 DNA: TGCGCCAGCAGCTTGCATGGGACTAGCGGGAGTTGGTCCACCGGGGAGCTGTTTTTT. Translated, it gives CASSLHGTSGSWSTGELFF.

This clonotype was detected ten times or more. The rearrangement joins TRBV24-1 to TRBJ2-5, with 14 bases that match TRBD2. The CDR3 runs 18 residues. V shed 3 bases and J 7 bases; nucleotides not matched to a gene: 12. Germline CDR1 KGHDR, CDR2 SFDVKD. The CDR3 coding sequence is TGTGCCACCAGTGATCCCGCTCCTACGACTAGCGGGAGGGGGACCCAGTACTTC. Its protein is CATSDPAPTTSGRGTQYF.